Reported below is one T cell receptor (beta chain). The sample holds a few counts of this clonotype. Which antigen it targets is not known. No per-base quality is available; no much larger clone lies one base away. TCR cDNA was synthesized by 5'RACE template switching, through which a universal primer site and unique molecular identifiers were introduced. cDNA synthesis was primed from both the TCR alpha and TCR beta constant segments. Library amplification used two PCR steps, and the second PCR step added sample barcodes and sequencing adapters. Sequencing of libraries was done on Illumina HiSeq 2500 (2x100 bp) or NovaSeq (2x150 bp). In the original analysis: Demultiplexing of reads and collapsing into UMI consensus sequences were performed with MIGEC, and V(D)J alignment was carried out with MiXCR. Using edgeR on replicate PBMC samples, clonotypes were called vaccine-responding if FDR was below 0.01 and the log2 fold change was above 5 up to day 15. Each bulk clonotype received a CD4 or CD8 identity based on whether the sequenced CD4 or CD8 repertoire contained that clonotype at higher abundance. TCRdb redid the processing of the public reads, applying fastp at Q25 and MiXCR, and retained in-frame beta chains. Each CDR3 protein appears once, grouped with its most common genes and DNA. What appears here as the V and J calls and clone size reflects TCRdb's work, not the paper's. The sample contains a few hundred thousand distinct CDR3 sequences, roughly 17% of them found a single time. The ten most abundant clones make up roughly a sixth of the sample.

The sample's treatment or condition, from its label and the paper: live attenuated yellow fever vaccine strain. At each blood-draw timepoint, two biological replicates of bulk PBMCs were obtained. PBMCs were isolated from peripheral blood using a standard Ficoll-Paque protocol. TriZol was used to extract RNA from bulk PBMCs, CD4 and CD8 fractions, and dextramer-positive and dextramer-negative fractions. V is clipped by 0 bases and J by 4 bases, and the sequence between their germline boundaries is 19 bases long. The cysteine opens and the phenylalanine closes a CDR3 of 16 amino acids. Only the CDR3 DNA stays, 48 bases, in frame from base 1. Via the germline V gene (reference sequence), CDR1 is DFQATT and CDR2 SNEGSKA. These data belong to a study of T cells after yellow fever vaccination (dated by TCRdb to between 2017 and 2020). Turning to the overall study: The SMART-Seq v4 Ultra Low Input RNA kit was used to prepare libraries from fractions with low cell numbers. To follow T-cell clones before and after both primary and booster YFV17D yellow fever vaccination, bulk TCR alpha and beta repertoires underwent longitudinal sequencing. Blood samples were taken at several timepoints before and after primary and secondary immunization, and bulk PBMC replicates and cell subsets were isolated. Two healthy male donors made up the cohort, one aged 18 to 29 years and the other aged 30 to 40 years. Broader findings and caveats from the paper: Computational filtering was required because FACS-sorted repertoires could contain abundant contaminating clonotypes from the bulk population. A small share of clonotypes was detected in both CD4 and CD8 compartments, with the overlap likely arising from convergent recombination. Only two donors were included in the study, so the extent to which the findings can be generalized is limited. Most clones expanded after primary vaccination were re-detected after the booster (almost 97% of CD4 and around 88% of CD8), suggesting broad memory maintenance. The secondary T-cell response was weaker than the primary response but faster, peaking on day 5 instead of day 15.

This receptor was taken from a man aged 18-30 years who received the YFV17D yellow fever vaccine. The V and J segments used are TRBV20-1 and TRBJ2-7; tentative D gene TRBD2, with 5 bases matching. The sequencing used PBMCs, collected 5 to 6 days after the first yellow fever vaccination. In nucleotide form, the sequence is TGCAGTGCTAGAGATTGGAACGCAGCTAGCTCATACGAGCAGTACTTC. It translates as CSARDWNAASSYEQYF.